The rows below give T cell receptor beta chains drawn from one sample of a study of beta chain features in type 1 diabetes. The data were produced by immunoSEQ multiplex PCR, yet TCRdb's version contains in-frame clones alone and is incomplete. The sample contains some 190,000 clones, roughly 8% of which appear only once. Specimen: central memory CD4+ T cells from blood. These receptors were obtained from a man aged 18 to 30 with type 1 diabetes. Both conserved end residues are part of each CDR3. Fields, in order: J gene, V gene, D gene, CDR3 length, clone size, CDR3 protein, CDR3 DNA. The D gene is left open where the match is weak. Some rows have no size entry. The others give once, few or many, or a class for an expanded clone.

>TRBJ1-5|TRBV11-2|-|14|-
CASSQTGANQPQHF
TGTGCCAGCAGCCAGACAGGAGCCAATCAGCCCCAGCATTTT
>TRBJ1-4|TRBV5-1|TRBD1|15|few
CASSQGQETFEKLFF
TGCGCCAGCAGCCAAGGACAGGAGACCTTCGAAAAACTGTTTTTT
>TRBJ2-3|TRBV5-1|-|14|few
CASRFSAGTDTQYF
TGCGCCAGCCGCTTTTCGGCGGGCACAGATACGCAGTATTTT
>TRBJ2-1|TRBV7-2|-|14|few
CASRARGGHNEQFF
TGTGCCAGCAGGGCCCGGGGTGGGCACAATGAGCAGTTCTTC
>TRBJ2-7|TRBV4-2|-|11|-
CASSPGDEQYF
TGTGCCAGCAGCCCCGGAGACGAGCAGTACTTC
>TRBJ1-4|TRBV6-5|TRBD1|15|-
CASSYAGTGNEKLFF
TGTGCCAGCAGTTACGCCGGGACAGGGAATGAAAAACTGTTTTTT
>TRBJ2-5|TRBV10-3|-|12|few
CAISEEQETQYF
TGTGCCATCAGTGAGGAGCAAGAGACCCAGTACTTC
>TRBJ2-7|TRBV6-6|TRBD1|15|-
CASSPQGTPEYEQYF
TGTGCCAGCAGTCCACAGGGGACCCCAGAATACGAGCAGTACTTC
>TRBJ2-7|TRBV5-8|-|13|-
CASYPRGGGEQYF
TGTGCCAGCTATCCTAGAGGTGGAGGCGAGCAGTACTTC
>TRBJ2-3|TRBV5-4|-|14|-
CASSLGAPTDTQYF
TGTGCCAGCAGCTTGGGGGCTCCCACAGATACGCAGTATTTT
>TRBJ2-5|TRBV19|-|13|-
CASSFTGTETQYF
TGTGCCAGTAGTTTTACAGGGACGGAGACCCAGTACTTC
>TRBJ2-5|TRBV7-6|TRBD2|15|few
CASSFSGGAGETQYF
TGTGCCAGCAGCTTCAGCGGGGGGGCGGGTGAGACCCAGTACTTC
>TRBJ2-1|TRBV5-6|-|17|few
CASSPPRGLALTNEQFF
TGTGCCAGCAGCCCGCCCCGAGGGCTAGCGCTGACTAATGAGCAGTTCTTC
>TRBJ2-1|TRBV1|-|13|few
CTTPGGPRNEQFF
TGCACCACCCCGGGGGGGCCTAGGAATGAGCAGTTCTTC
>TRBJ2-5|TRBV5-1|TRBD1|13|few
CASSLQGDETQYF
TGCGCCAGCAGCTTACAGGGGGACGAGACCCAGTACTTC
>TRBJ1-2|TRBV30|-|14|-
CAWSGAVAGYGYTF
TGTGCCTGGAGTGGGGCGGTCGCGGGCTATGGCTACACCTTC
>TRBJ2-5|TRBV7-2|-|13|-
CASSRGQQETQYF
TGTGCCAGCAGCCGCGGACAGCAAGAGACCCAGTACTTC
>TRBJ2-7|TRBV11-2|TRBD1|16|-
CASSLIPDRASYEQYF
TGTGCCAGCAGCTTAATCCCTGACAGGGCCTCCTACGAGCAGTACTTC
>TRBJ2-3|TRBV2|-|11|few
CASSEANTQYF
TGTGCCAGCAGTGAAGCTAATACGCAGTATTTT
>TRBJ1-1|TRBV28|-|14|-
CASSTPGGREEAFF
TGTGCCAGCAGCACGCCTGGGGGGAGGGAAGAAGCTTTCTTT
>TRBJ2-2|TRBV7-2|-|13|-
CASSFPYTGELFF
TGTGCCAGCAGCTTTCCCTACACCGGGGAGCTGTTTTTT
>TRBJ2-5|TRBV7-2|-|14|few
CASSLGHPKETQYF
TGTGCCAGCAGCTTAGGCCACCCTAAAGAGACCCAGTACTTC
>TRBJ2-1|TRBV10-2|-|12|few
CASSRDIDEQFF
TGCGCCAGCAGTAGGGACATCGATGAGCAGTTCTTC
>TRBJ1-5|TRBV10-3|TRBD1|16|few
CAIMVTAGQGKQPQHF
TGTGCCATCATGGTGACCGCCGGACAGGGGAAGCAGCCCCAGCATTTT
>TRBJ1-2|TRBV5-1|TRBD1|16|few
CASSREPGGVSYGYTF
TGCGCCAGCAGCAGGGAACCAGGGGGAGTGAGCTATGGCTACACCTTC
>TRBJ2-2|TRBV2|TRBD2|16|few
CASRASGGPGTGELFF
TGTGCCAGCAGGGCTAGCGGGGGGCCGGGCACCGGGGAGCTGTTTTTT
>TRBJ1-2|TRBV19|-|14|-
CASIPRGDGYGYTF
TGTGCCAGTATCCCACGGGGGGACGGATATGGCTACACCTTC
>TRBJ2-3|TRBV29-1|-|12|few
CSGGIQGQWQYF
TGCAGCGGGGGGATCCAGGGGCAGTGGCAGTATTTT
>TRBJ2-7|TRBV5-1|-|14|-
CASSLAGDSYEQYF
TGCGCCAGCAGCTTGGCCGGGGACTCCTACGAGCAGTACTTC